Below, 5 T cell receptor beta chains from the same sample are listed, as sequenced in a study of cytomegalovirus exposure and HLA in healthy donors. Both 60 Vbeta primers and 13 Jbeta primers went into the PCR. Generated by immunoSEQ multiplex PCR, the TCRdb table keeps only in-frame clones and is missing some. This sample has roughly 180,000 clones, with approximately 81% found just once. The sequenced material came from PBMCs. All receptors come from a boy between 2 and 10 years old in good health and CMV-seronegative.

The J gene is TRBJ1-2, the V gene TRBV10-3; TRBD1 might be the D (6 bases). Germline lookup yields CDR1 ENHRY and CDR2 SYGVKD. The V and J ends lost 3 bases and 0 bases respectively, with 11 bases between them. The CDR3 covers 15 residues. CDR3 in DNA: TGTGCCATCAGTGAAAGGACAGAACCTAACTATGGCTACACCTTC. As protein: CAISERTEPNYGYTF.

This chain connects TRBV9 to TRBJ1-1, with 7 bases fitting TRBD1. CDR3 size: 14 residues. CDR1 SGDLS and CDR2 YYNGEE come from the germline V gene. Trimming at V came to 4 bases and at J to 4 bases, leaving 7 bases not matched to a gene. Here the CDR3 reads CASSPDRPVTEAFF. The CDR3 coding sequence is TGTGCCAGCAGCCCGGACAGGCCCGTCACTGAAGCTTTCTTT.

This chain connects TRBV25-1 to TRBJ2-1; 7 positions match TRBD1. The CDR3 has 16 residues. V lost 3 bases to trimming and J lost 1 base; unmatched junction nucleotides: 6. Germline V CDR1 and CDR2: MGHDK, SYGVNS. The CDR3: CASSDYRDSSYNEQFF. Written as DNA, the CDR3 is TGTGCCAGCAGTGATTACCGGGACAGTTCCTACAATGAGCAGTTCTTC.

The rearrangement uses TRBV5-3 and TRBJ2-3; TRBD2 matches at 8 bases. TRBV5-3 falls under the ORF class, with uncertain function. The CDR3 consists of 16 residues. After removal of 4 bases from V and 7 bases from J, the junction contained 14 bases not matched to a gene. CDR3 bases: TGTGCCAGAAGCCTCGGGGGGGGTGTCCTATCATATACGCAGTATTTT. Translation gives CARSLGGGVLSYTQYF.

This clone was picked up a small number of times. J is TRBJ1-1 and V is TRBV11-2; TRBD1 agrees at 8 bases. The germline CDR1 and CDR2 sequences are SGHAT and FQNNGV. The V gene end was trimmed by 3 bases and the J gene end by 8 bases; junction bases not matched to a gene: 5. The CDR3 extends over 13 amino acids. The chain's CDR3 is CASSLNDRGEAFF. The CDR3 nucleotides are TGTGCCAGCAGCTTGAACGACAGGGGAGAAGCTTTCTTT.